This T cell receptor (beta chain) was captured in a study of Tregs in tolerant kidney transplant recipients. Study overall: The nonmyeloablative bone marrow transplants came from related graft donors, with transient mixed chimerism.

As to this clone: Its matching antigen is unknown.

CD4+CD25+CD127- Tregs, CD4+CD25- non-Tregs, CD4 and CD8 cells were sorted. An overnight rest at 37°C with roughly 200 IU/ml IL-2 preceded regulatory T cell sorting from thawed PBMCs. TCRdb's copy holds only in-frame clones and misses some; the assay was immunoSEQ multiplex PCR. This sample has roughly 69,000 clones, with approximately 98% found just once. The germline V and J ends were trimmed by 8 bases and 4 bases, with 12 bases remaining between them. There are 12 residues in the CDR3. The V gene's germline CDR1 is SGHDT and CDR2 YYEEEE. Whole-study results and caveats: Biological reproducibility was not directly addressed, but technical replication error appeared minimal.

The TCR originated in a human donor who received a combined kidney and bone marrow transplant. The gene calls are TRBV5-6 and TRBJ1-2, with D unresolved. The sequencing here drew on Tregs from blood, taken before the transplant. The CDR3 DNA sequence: TGTGCCAGTGCCCCAGGATTCTATGGCTACACCTTC. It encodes CASAPGFYGYTF.